A selection of T cell receptor beta chains follows, all from one sample in a study of cytomegalovirus exposure and HLA in healthy donors. This table comes from immunoSEQ multiplex PCR, and its TCRdb copy is limited to in-frame clones, with some not included. The sample contains over 150,000 clones, around three quarters of which appear only once. Material: PBMCs. The source of these receptors is a woman in her forties in good health and CMV-seronegative. Both conserved end residues are part of each CDR3. A D gene is named only where the DNA matches it firmly. Not every row has a clone size; where given, it reads once, few, many or a size class.

d_call	v_call	clone_size	j_call	cdr3_nt	cdr3_aa
TRBD1	TRBV28	NA	TRBJ1-2	TGTGCCAGCAGTATAGAGACAGGGAACTATGGCTACACCTTC	CASSIETGNYGYTF
TRBD2	TRBV6-5	NA	TRBJ2-7	TGTGCCAGCAGTCGACTAGCGGGAGGCCCCTACGAGCAGTACTTC	CASSRLAGGPYEQYF
TRBD2	TRBV5-4	NA	TRBJ2-5	TGTGCCAGCAGCCCCGGGGGGGGTGGGCGTCAAGAGACCCAGTACTTC	CASSPGGGGRQETQYF
TRBD1	TRBV5-1	NA	TRBJ2-5	TGCGCCAGCAGCTCCCTCCAGGGGGAAGAGACCCAGTACTTC	CASSSLQGEETQYF
NA	TRBV6-1	NA	TRBJ1-3	TGTGCCAGCAGTGTGACAGCGAGTGACTCTGGAAACACCATATATTTT	CASSVTASDSGNTIYF
NA	TRBV9	few	TRBJ1-1	TGTGCCAGCAGCGTAGGGGGGGGGCTGACTGAAGCTTTCTTT	CASSVGGGLTEAFF
TRBD2	TRBV28	NA	TRBJ2-5	TGTGCCAGCAGTCAAAGCGGGGGGATCCAAGAGACCCAGTACTTC	CASSQSGGIQETQYF
TRBD1	TRBV6-5	NA	TRBJ1-2	TGTGCCAGCAGTTCCCGGACAGGAGTTAACTATGGCTACACCTTC	CASSSRTGVNYGYTF
NA	TRBV6-1	once	TRBJ1-5	TGTGCCAGCAGTGAAAGTACGGTCGGGGGAGAGCAGCCCCAGCATTTT	CASSESTVGGEQPQHF
TRBD1	TRBV7-9	NA	TRBJ2-1	TGTGCCAGCAGGACAGGGGGGAATGAGCAGTTCTTC	CASRTGGNEQFF
TRBD2	TRBV10-3	NA	TRBJ2-1	TGTGCCATCAGCCCGACTAGCGGGAGGGCCGGGAGCTCCTACAATGAGCAGTTCTTC	CAISPTSGRAGSSYNEQFF
NA	TRBV4-1	NA	TRBJ2-7	TGCGCCAGCAGCCAAGTAAGGACAAACTCCTACGAGCAGTACTTC	CASSQVRTNSYEQYF
NA	TRBV5-1	NA	TRBJ2-5	TGCGCCAGCAGTCTCTTGGGCAGCCACCAAGAGACCCAGTACTTC	CASSLLGSHQETQYF
NA	TRBV6-5	NA	TRBJ1-2	TGTGCCACCGCTGTGTATTCCCCAGTAGCTGGCTACACCTTC	CATAVYSPVAGYTF
TRBD1	TRBV6-1	NA	TRBJ2-7	TGTGCCAGCACGGCGGGACAGGCCTACGAGCAGTACTTC	CASTAGQAYEQYF
TRBD2	TRBV19	once	TRBJ2-1	TGTGCCAGCCTGGGACTACGGGTGGCGGGGGACTATGAGCAGTTCTTC	CASLGLRVAGDYEQFF
TRBD2	TRBV19	NA	TRBJ2-5	TGTACCAGTAGTATCGGGACTACCCAAGAGACCCAGTACTTC	CTSSIGTTQETQYF
TRBD1	TRBV28	NA	TRBJ1-4	TGTGCCAGCAGGTGGACAGGGGCGAGAGCTGAAAAACTGTTTTTT	CASRWTGARAEKLFF
NA	TRBV4-2	NA	TRBJ1-3	TGTGCCAGCAGCCAAGAGGCGGTGGGGGGCTCTGGAAACACCATATATTTT	CASSQEAVGGSGNTIYF
TRBD2	TRBV4-1	once	TRBJ2-7	TGCGCCAGCAGCCAAGTTAGCGGGAGCTACGAGCAGTACTTC	CASSQVSGSYEQYF
TRBD1	TRBV7-9	NA	TRBJ2-1	TGTGCCAGCAGCCCCCGGACAGGGAAATCCTACAATGAGCAGTTCTTC	CASSPRTGKSYNEQFF
NA	TRBV5-1	NA	TRBJ2-3	TGCGCCAGCAGCTTGCTGGCAGGCCCGCAGTATTTT	CASSLLAGPQYF
TRBD1	TRBV6-1	few	TRBJ2-7	TGTGCCAGCAGTGAAACCCATGGACAGGGGGAGCAGTACTTC	CASSETHGQGEQYF
TRBD1	TRBV2	NA	TRBJ1-5	TGTGCCAGCTCCACCTCAACAGGGGGCCCCCAGCATTTT	CASSTSTGGPQHF
NA	TRBV27	NA	TRBJ2-7	TGTGCCAGCAGTGCCTATACCTACGAGCAGTACTTC	CASSAYTYEQYF
NA	TRBV4-1	NA	TRBJ2-1	TGCGCCAGCAGCCAAGGGACATTCTATGAGCAGTTCTTC	CASSQGTFYEQFF
NA	TRBV7-6	NA	TRBJ2-5	TGTGCCAGCAGCCCCCCCGGGGCGGGGTACCAAGAGACCCAGTACTTC	CASSPPGAGYQETQYF
NA	TRBV28	NA	TRBJ1-2	TGTGCCAGCAGTTTTCAGCGGTATGGCTACACCTTC	CASSFQRYGYTF
NA	TRBV10-2	NA	TRBJ2-7	TGCGCCAGCAGTGGGGGGCCACGGCGGGAGCAGTACTTC	CASSGGPRREQYF
NA	TRBV6-5	NA	TRBJ2-5	TGTGCCAGCAGTTACACAAGGACAGTCCAAGAGACCCAGTACTTC	CASSYTRTVQETQYF
TRBD2	TRBV5-4	NA	TRBJ2-1	TGTGCCAGCAGCCGTGAACTTAGCGGGAGGGGCAATGAGCAGTTCTTC	CASSRELSGRGNEQFF
TRBD1	TRBV5-1	NA	TRBJ1-2	TGCGCCAGCAGCGTTCGGACAGGGGTTGGGTACACCTTC	CASSVRTGVGYTF
NA	TRBV5-4	NA	TRBJ2-5	TGTGCCAGCAGCTTGGGGGCAGGAGAGACCCAGTACTTC	CASSLGAGETQYF
TRBD2	TRBV7-9	once	TRBJ2-3	TGTGCCAGCAGCATACCCTTCCGGACTAGCGAGAGAGCAGATACGCAGTATTTT	CASSIPFRTSERADTQYF
NA	TRBV20-1	NA	TRBJ1-2	TGCAGTGCCGTGGGAGGCTATGGCTACACCTTC	CSAVGGYGYTF
NA	TRBV2	once	TRBJ2-3	TGTGCCAGCACTTTAGGGGCGGTTCAAGATACGCAGTATTTT	CASTLGAVQDTQYF
NA	TRBV5-4	NA	TRBJ2-3	TGTGCCAGCAGCTCGGAGCCCGGGACGGGGGGCACAGATACGCAGTATTTT	CASSSEPGTGGTDTQYF
NA	TRBV29-1	NA	TRBJ2-6	TGCAGCGCAGGGCTCACTGGGGCCAACGTCCTGACTTTC	CSAGLTGANVLTF
TRBD1	TRBV28	NA	TRBJ2-7	TGTGCCAGCAGTTCTCCGACAGGGCTTTCCCACGAGCAGTACTTC	CASSSPTGLSHEQYF
TRBD2	TRBV11-2	few	TRBJ2-1	TGTGCCAGCAGCTTGAAAAGCGGGGGCCCTGGGTATGAGCAGTTCTTC	CASSLKSGGPGYEQFF
TRBD1	TRBV4-2	few	TRBJ2-6	TGTGCCAGCAGCCAAGGACAGGGCGCGATTTTGTCTTTC	CASSQGQGAILSF
NA	TRBV27	NA	TRBJ1-1	TGTGCCAGCAGTTTATCGAAGCTGGGAGGGGACACTGAAGCTTTCTTT	CASSLSKLGGDTEAFF
TRBD2	TRBV2	few	TRBJ2-3	TGTGCCAGCAGTGGAAATGGACTAGAGACAGATACGCAGTATTTT	CASSGNGLETDTQYF
NA	TRBV27	NA	TRBJ2-3	TGTGCCAGCATAAGGAGACCTATGTTCACAGATACGCAGTATTTT	CASIRRPMFTDTQYF
NA	TRBV11-3	NA	TRBJ1-1	TGTGCCAGCAGCTACCCCGGGAGGATGGACACTGAAGCTTTCTTT	CASSYPGRMDTEAFF
TRBD1	TRBV29-1	NA	TRBJ1-3	TGCAGCGTTGCCGGACAGGGTAGATCGGACACCATATATTTT	CSVAGQGRSDTIYF
NA	TRBV6-5	NA	TRBJ1-1	TGTGCCAGCAATAGTCTCCGGGTCGACACTGAAGCTTTCTTT	CASNSLRVDTEAFF
TRBD2	TRBV25-1	NA	TRBJ2-5	TGTGCCAGCAGTTGGCGGGAGGGGCGAGGGGAGACCCAGTACTTC	CASSWREGRGETQYF
NA	TRBV11-3	NA	TRBJ2-1	TGTGCCAGCAGCTTAGATATCGGGAGACGAGGTGAGCAGTTCTTC	CASSLDIGRRGEQFF
NA	TRBV27	NA	TRBJ1-2	TGTGCCAGCAGGAACGCTAGAGGGAACTATGGCTACACCTTC	CASRNARGNYGYTF
NA	TRBV6-1	once	TRBJ2-1	TGTGCCAGCAGTTCCTACCGGGTTCTCAACAATGAGCAGTTCTTC	CASSSYRVLNNEQFF
NA	TRBV6-1	few	TRBJ1-1	TGTGCCAGCAGTGCCCCCGGGAGCACTGAAGCTTTCTTT	CASSAPGSTEAFF
NA	TRBV30	NA	TRBJ1-2	TGTGCCTGGAGTGTAGTCCCAGGGCTCTACACCTTC	CAWSVVPGLYTF
TRBD1	TRBV5-1	NA	TRBJ1-5	TGCGCCAGCAGTCCTGTGGGGACAGGAGGCAATCAGCCCCAGCATTTT	CASSPVGTGGNQPQHF
TRBD1	TRBV4-2	NA	TRBJ2-7	TGTGCCAGCAGCCAAGAAGTGGGACAGATCTACGAGCAGTACTTC	CASSQEVGQIYEQYF
NA	TRBV25-1	NA	TRBJ1-1	TGTGCCAGCAGTGAATGGGGGGTCGGGGCTTTCTTT	CASSEWGVGAFF
NA	TRBV29-1	NA	TRBJ2-5	TGCAGCGTTGCCGGGACACAAGAGACCCAGTACTTC	CSVAGTQETQYF
NA	TRBV6-5	NA	TRBJ2-1	TGTGCCAGCAGTTACCTCCCCGGGGAGCAGTTCTTC	CASSYLPGEQFF
TRBD1	TRBV5-4	NA	TRBJ2-1	TGTGCCAGCAGCTCAGGACGACAGGGGGTTTCAAATGAGCAGTTCTTC	CASSSGRQGVSNEQFF
TRBD1	TRBV2	NA	TRBJ1-5	TGTGCCAGCAGTGAACAACTTGGGACAGGGAAAAATTTCCAGCCCCAGCATTTT	CASSEQLGTGKNFQPQHF